This T cell receptor (beta chain) was observed in a study of blood T cell repertoires in COVID-19. Study information: From the United States, Italy and Spain came samples of acute and convalescent COVID-19. PBMCs, B-cell-depleted T cells, or T cells were the source of the cDNA or gDNA that made up the material.

This clone was seen at least ten times. CDR3 length equals 18 residues. The V and J ends lost 2 bases and 6 bases, in that order; junction bases with no gene match: 13. Per germline, CDR1 LGHDT and CDR2 YNNKEL (reference sequence). Authors' methods: Amplification of reference gene primers provided the estimated nucleated cell counts. Repertoires were generated with immunoSEQ multiplex PCR, while TCRdb's copy carries only in-frame clones and drops some. The V and J calls and the clone size are those of that table, but D and trimming were determined from the DNA. The sample lists about 220,000 clones, less than 90% occurring once.

This clonotype was sampled from an older woman who had recovered from COVID-19. The sequencing sample was made of peripheral blood. The chain combines TRBV3-1 (or the pseudogene TRBV3-2) with TRBJ2-1, with 10 nucleotides matching TRBD2. CDR3 sequence: CASSQPPTTAGGRNEQFF. Written as DNA, the CDR3 is TGTGCCAGCAGCCAACCGCCGACTACAGCGGGGGGGCGCAATGAGCAGTTCTTC.